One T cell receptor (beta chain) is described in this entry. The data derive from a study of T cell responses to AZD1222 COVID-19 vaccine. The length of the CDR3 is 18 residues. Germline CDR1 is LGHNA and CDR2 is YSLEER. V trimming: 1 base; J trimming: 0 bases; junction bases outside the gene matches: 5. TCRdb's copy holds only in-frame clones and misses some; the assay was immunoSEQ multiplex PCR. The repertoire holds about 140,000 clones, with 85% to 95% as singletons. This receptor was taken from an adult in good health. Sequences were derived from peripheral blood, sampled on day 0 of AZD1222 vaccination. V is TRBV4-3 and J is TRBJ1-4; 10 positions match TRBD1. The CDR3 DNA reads TGCGCCAGCAGCCAAGCTCTCGGACAGGGGGCAACTAATGAAAAACTGTTTTTT. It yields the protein CASSQALGQGATNEKLFF.